These 14 T cell receptor beta chains were sequenced from one sample in a study of blood T cell repertoires in COVID-19. TCRdb's table, derived via immunoSEQ multiplex PCR, lists solely in-frame clones and lacks some. The sample holds more than 150,000 clones, under 90% seen once. The specimen was peripheral blood. The receptors were sampled from a man aged 30 to 45 with active or convalescent COVID-19.

A single count supports this clone. This sequence joins TRBV7-8 and TRBJ2-1; 8 bases align to TRBD2. The length of the CDR3 is 15 residues. The junction had 4 bases not matched to a gene; V was cut back by 4 bases and J by 2 bases. CDR1 and CDR2 (germline): SGHVS, FQNEAQ. CDR3 amino acids: CASSSRGGTYNEQFF. The CDR3, as DNA: TGTGCCAGCAGCTCCCGCGGGGGGACCTACAATGAGCAGTTCTTC.

The chain recombines TRBV7-9 with TRBJ1-2; 12 bases are shared with TRBD1. V shed 6 bases and J 8 bases; nucleotides not matched to a gene: 16. This CDR3 is 17 amino acids long. From germline, CDR1 is SEHNR and CDR2 FQNEAQ (reference sequence). CDR3 coding DNA: TGTGCCAGCAGTCGGGACAGGGGGCGCATTGGGATACGGGGCTACACCTTC. Its translation: CASSRDRGRIGIRGYTF.

This clone was seen once. The genes are TRBV6-2 or TRBV6-3 and TRBJ2-5, with D perhaps matching TRBD2 (6 bases). V was pared by 5 bases and J by 8 bases, with 15 bases between. This CDR3 spans 13 amino acids. CDR1 and CDR2 from the germline V gene are MNHEY and SVGEGT. The CDR3 nucleotides read TGTGCCAGCAGTCCAGGTCTCGGGAGAACCCAGTACTTC. Translation gives CASSPGLGRTQYF.

The chain is built from TRBV15 and TRBJ1-4, with 9 bases aligning to TRBD1. V gave up 3 bases and J gave up 8 bases; unmatched junction bases: 7. The CDR3 extends over 15 amino acids. The germline V gene encodes CDR1 LNHNV and CDR2 YYDKDF (reference sequence). The CDR3 bases are TGTGCCACCAGCAGGGCCGGGACAGGGTTCGAAAAACTGTTTTTT. Translated, it gives CATSRAGTGFEKLFF.

This chain connects TRBV27 to TRBJ1-1; no firm D call. From germline, CDR1 is MNHEY and CDR2 SMNVEV (reference sequence). Trimming took off 2 bases at V and 2 bases at J, with 15 bases between the two ends. This CDR3 comprises 16 residues. DNA of the CDR3: TGTGCCAGCAGTTTAAATTTGATCGGCGGCAACACTGAAGCTTTCTTT. This encodes CASSLNLIGGNTEAFF.

This clone was found once. The chain links TRBV6-5 to TRBJ2-5; 7 bases match TRBD1. Germline V gives CDR1 MNHEY, CDR2 SVGAGI. Trimming at V came to 6 bases and at J to 4 bases, leaving 11 bases not matched to a gene. This CDR3 is 15 amino acids long. The CDR3 DNA follows: TGTGCCAGCAGGCCCGGGACAGTGAGAAGAGAGACCCAGTACTTC. The encoded protein is CASRPGTVRRETQYF.

The J gene is TRBJ2-7, the V gene TRBV7-2, with 7 bases identical to TRBD2. With 4 bases clipped from V and 2 bases from J, the junction kept 14 bases outside the gene matches. This CDR3 is built from 17 residues. Germline assignment: CDR1 SGHTA and CDR2 FQGNSA. CDR3 residues: CASSSNPAGAGPYEQYF. The CDR3, as DNA: TGTGCCAGCAGCTCTAATCCCGCTGGAGCGGGACCCTACGAGCAGTACTTC.

The chain has TRBV27 and TRBJ1-6; D remains ambiguous. V dropped 10 bases and J dropped 2 bases, with 12 bases sitting between them. In germline, CDR1 is MNHEY, CDR2 SMNVEV (reference sequence). This CDR3 is built from 14 residues. The CDR3 DNA follows: TGTGCCACTCGCTACGGGGCCTATAATTCACCCCTCCACTTT. It codes for CATRYGAYNSPLHF.

This chain uses TRBV20-1 with TRBJ1-1; unclear D gene. The CDR3 has 13 amino acids. Trimming pared 3 bases from V and 0 bases from J, leaving 8 bases between. Germline V gene data show CDR1 as DFQATT and CDR2 as SNEGSKA (reference sequence). CDR3 residues: CSASRGLNTEAFF. The CDR3 region has the DNA TGCAGTGCTAGTAGAGGCTTGAACACTGAAGCTTTCTTT.

The chain joins TRBV2 to TRBJ2-3; 9 positions agree with TRBD1. J was trimmed by 4 bases and V by 6 bases; bases with no gene match: 5. The CDR3 is 14 residues long. Germline lookup yields CDR1 SNHLY and CDR2 FYNNEI. For the CDR3, the DNA is TGTGCCAGCAGGGACAGGGGAGGGGCAGATACGCAGTATTTT. It encodes CASRDRGGADTQYF.

The V and J genes are TRBV5-1 and TRBJ2-4, with a possible D match to TRBD2 (6 bases). This CDR3 has 12 amino acids. The germline CDR1 and CDR2 sequences are SGHRS and YFSETQ. The germline V and J ends were trimmed by 3 bases and 6 bases, with 7 bases remaining between them. CDR3 coding DNA: TGCGCCAGCAGCTCGGAGGGAAACATTCAGTACTTC. Its translation: CASSSEGNIQYF. Variable domain in full (rest from reference TRBV5-1 and TRBJ2-4): KAGVTQTPRYLIKTRGQQVTLSCSPISGHRSVSWYQQTPGQGLQFLFEYFSETQRNKGNFPGRFSGRQFSNSRSEMNVSTLELGDSALYLCASSSEGNIQYFGAGTRLSVL.

This sequence joins TRBV19 and TRBJ1-6; TRBD1 agrees at 8 bases. J gave up 8 bases and V 7 bases, and 7 bases lay outside the gene matches. In germline, CDR1 is LNHDA, CDR2 SQIVND (reference sequence). The CDR3 covers 14 residues. CDR3 nucleotide sequence: TGTGCCAGTACCACCGGACAGGGTTATTCACCCCTCCACTTT. Its translation: CASTTGQGYSPLHF.

This chain joins TRBV9 and TRBJ2-1; 11 bases are a match to TRBD2. The CDR3 is 17 residues long. V was clipped by 0 bases and J by 6 bases; unmatched bases: 8. CDR1 and CDR2 (germline): SGDLS, YYNGEE. CDR3 residues: CASSVEYSGRGGNEQFF. DNA for the CDR3: TGTGCCAGCAGCGTAGAGTATAGCGGGAGGGGGGGCAATGAGCAGTTCTTC.

The chain's CDR3 is CASSSTGGNQPQHF. As DNA, the CDR3 is TGTGCCAGCAGCTCGACAGGGGGCAATCAGCCCCAGCATTTT. V gene TRBV5-5 combines with J gene TRBJ1-5; TRBD1 matches at 8 bases. CDR1 is SGHKS and CDR2 is YYEKEE in the germline V gene (reference sequence). V was clipped by 3 bases and J by 2 bases; unmatched bases: 1. This CDR3 has 14 residues.